Below, 12 T cell receptor beta chains from the same sample are listed, as sequenced in a study of low-dose radiotherapy and immunotherapy resistance in tumors. First-strand cDNA relied on TRAV- and TRBV-specific primers spanning alpha and beta chains. It was with a constant-region primer and a V-primer adapter that TCRs were amplified over approximately 20 PCR cycles. Each CDR3 protein is one row after TCRdb ran MiXCR on the reads. This table holds under 90,000 distinct CDR3 sequences, under 20% found once. Documented time point: after trial treatment. Treatment in this sample: LDRT plus nivolumab, ipilimumab, low-dose cyclophosphamide and aspirin (RACIN trial). The sequenced sample was PBMCs, obtained after low-dose radiotherapy plus immunotherapy. All receptors derive from a male donor with prostate cancer.

This chain joins TRBV19 and TRBJ1-4, with D hard to call. V shed 5 bases and J shed 7 bases, with 14 bases lying between them. The germline CDR1 and CDR2 sequences are LNHDA and SQIVND (reference sequence). The CDR3 has 14 residues. The DNA for the CDR3 is TGTGCCAGTAGTTGGATGGGGATTAGTGAAAAACTGTTTTTT. Translating it yields CASSWMGISEKLFF.

This clonotype came up many times. The chain recombines TRBV5-4 with TRBJ2-1, with D unresolved. The germline V gene encodes CDR1 SGHNT and CDR2 YYREEE (reference sequence). This CDR3 spans 11 amino acids. V was shortened by 1 base and J by 8 bases, with 4 bases between the two germline ends. This CDR3 is CASSLKDEQFF. The CDR3 DNA reads as TGTGCCAGCAGCTTGAAGGATGAGCAGTTCTTC.

The rearrangement links TRBV5-1 to TRBJ2-1, with no clear D. This CDR3 comprises 12 residues. The V end was cut by 5 bases, the J end by 9 bases, with 12 bases between. The germline CDR1 and CDR2 sequences are SGHRS and YFSETQ. CDR3 sequence reads: CASSRRDFEQFF. CDR3 nucleotides: TGCGCCAGCAGTCGACGAGACTTTGAGCAGTTCTTC.

Many counts were recorded for this clonotype. This sequence joins TRBV20-1 and TRBJ2-5, with D unresolved. Germline V lookup: CDR1 DFQATT, CDR2 SNEGSKA (reference sequence). This CDR3 has 14 residues. V was pared by 5 bases and J by 5 bases, with 18 bases between. This chain's CDR3 is CSAPPGGASETQYF. The CDR3 bases are TGCAGTGCTCCCCCCGGCGGAGCGTCGGAGACCCAGTACTTC.

This clonotype was recorded many times. J is TRBJ2-1 and V is TRBV19; TRBD1 matches 9 bases. V shed 5 bases, J shed 4 bases, and the junction held 6 bases outside the gene matches. Germline V lookup: CDR1 LNHDA, CDR2 SQIVND (reference sequence). The CDR3 extends over 15 amino acids. CDR3 protein: CASSLSGQGYNEQFF. Here the CDR3 DNA reads TGTGCCAGTAGTCTCTCCGGACAGGGGTACAATGAGCAGTTCTTC.

This clonotype was seen at least ten times. V is TRBV3-1 and J is TRBJ1-5; the match to TRBD1 covers 8 bases. The J segment lost 2 bases and the V segment lost 5 bases, leaving 5 bases of the junction unmatched. There are 15 residues in the CDR3. Germline V gene sequence: CDR1 LGHDT, CDR2 YNNKEL (reference sequence). CDR3 sequence reads: CASSDQGARNQPQHF. CDR3 bases: TGTGCCAGCAGCGATCAGGGGGCTCGCAATCAGCCCCAGCATTTT.

At least ten counts were recorded for this clonotype. The chain has TRBV29-1 and TRBJ2-3, with 9 positions matching TRBD2. From germline, CDR1 is SQVTM and CDR2 ANQGSEA. CDR3 length: 15 residues. V lost 8 bases to trimming and J lost 0 bases; unmatched junction nucleotides: 9. CDR3 bases: TGCAGCCACGCCGGGCTAGCGGGGAGCACAGATACGCAGTATTTT. It is translated as CSHAGLAGSTDTQYF.

This clonotype has ten or more counts. The chain is built from TRBV2 and TRBJ2-2; D possibly corresponds to TRBD2 (6 bases). Germline V gene lookup returns CDR1 SNHLY and CDR2 FYNNEI. The CDR3 loop spans 14 amino acids. V gave up 4 bases and J gave up 4 bases, with 10 bases separating them. The DNA for the CDR3 is TGTGCCAGCAGTGGCGGGGATGGCACCGGGGAGCTGTTTTTT. Amino acids: CASSGGDGTGELFF.

Worth noting for this clonotype: A read error is the likely source, as a far larger clone sits one nucleotide away. The V call is TRBV6-8, the J call TRBJ1-1; possibly TRBD1 for D (5 bases). CDR1 and CDR2 from the germline V gene are MNHGY and SAAAGT. The CDR3 length is 11 residues. This CDR3 is CACRAVTEAFF. In nucleotides, the CDR3 is TGTGCCTGCAGGGCCGTTACTGAAGCTTTCTTT.

This clonotype was seen many times. The chain employs TRBV10-3 and TRBJ2-3; 15 nucleotides match TRBD2. V lost 3 bases and J lost 3; bases outside the gene matches: 1. This CDR3 spans 16 amino acids. Germline V gene sequence: CDR1 ENHRY, CDR2 SYGVKD. CDR3 region: CAISEGTSGRTDTQYF. CDR3 DNA sequence: TGTGCCATCAGTGAAGGGACTAGCGGGAGGACAGATACGCAGTATTTT.

The J gene is TRBJ2-7, the V gene TRBV27, with D possibly TRBD1 on 5 matching bases. V was trimmed by 5 bases and J by 7 bases, leaving 15 bases between them. The CDR3 is 13 amino acids. Looked up from germline, CDR1 is MNHEY and CDR2 is SMNVEV (reference sequence). Written as DNA, the CDR3 is TGTGCCAGCAGTGGGTCAGGGTTCTTAGAGCAGTACTTC. Translated: CASSGSGFLEQYF.

This clonotype has at least ten counts. The chain employs TRBV7-9 and TRBJ2-1; 9 nucleotides agree with TRBD1. V was pared by 6 bases and J by 0 bases, with 6 bases of the junction left unmatched. There are 16 residues in the CDR3. Germline CDR1 SEHNR, CDR2 FQNEAQ (reference sequence). The CDR3 here is CASRYTGGGSYNEQFF. Written as DNA, the CDR3 is TGTGCCAGCAGATACACAGGGGGCGGCTCCTACAATGAGCAGTTCTTC.